These T cell receptor beta chains were read from a single sample in a study of blood T cell repertoires in COVID-19. Only in-frame clones appear in the TCRdb table, and some are missing; sequencing was by immunoSEQ multiplex PCR. The data hold 300,000 to 400,000 clones, with more than 75% observed a single time. The sequenced material came from peripheral blood. Every receptor here comes from a woman aged 55-70 years with COVID-19, enrolled during active disease. Both conserved end residues are trimmed from each CDR3. Clone size is stated in some rows and not others, as once, few, many or a class when expanded.

J gene	V gene	clone size	CDR3 protein
TRBJ1-5	TRBV28	NA	ASSFIFGQGWTQPQH
TRBJ1-2	TRBV11-2	NA	ASSWSRPNYGYT
TRBJ2-7	TRBV5-1	NA	ASSLALDNEQY
TRBJ2-7	TRBV5-4	NA	ASSRDRYEQY
TRBJ1-4	TRBV27	NA	ASSLGGSLNEKLF
TRBJ1-6	TRBV18	NA	ASSPSGQGSPLH
TRBJ2-7	TRBV5-5	NA	ASSPGQYEQY
TRBJ1-5	TRBV6-5	NA	ASRTGQGAGQPQH
TRBJ2-1	TRBV10-1	NA	ASSDPRGLARDEQF
TRBJ1-6	TRBV27	NA	ASSSRSSSYNSPLH
TRBJ1-5	TRBV7-2	few	ASSLGGVGPQPQH
TRBJ1-1	TRBV2	NA	ASKQAEAF
TRBJ2-3	TRBV5-8	NA	ASSSSGGLPNTQY
TRBJ2-1	TRBV7-3	NA	ASSLPGGYNEQF
TRBJ1-2	TRBV11-2	once	ASRSGFSGAGGYT
TRBJ1-5	TRBV2	NA	ASRTEQGPQPQH
TRBJ2-1	TRBV9	NA	ASSVRDSYNEQF
TRBJ2-1	TRBV10-1	NA	ASSDRGYNEQF
TRBJ1-1	TRBV2	once	ASNPSVVSEAF
TRBJ2-1	TRBV28	NA	ASGAPYNEQF
TRBJ1-1	TRBV5-1	NA	ASSWGVNTEAF
TRBJ2-4	TRBV2	NA	ASATGWNIQY
TRBJ2-3	TRBV28	once	ASSSLGSGGPPDTQY
TRBJ2-3	TRBV7-9	once	ASSYTGGTDTQY
TRBJ2-1	TRBV9	NA	ASSVGTQGTVGYNEQF
TRBJ1-4	TRBV30	NA	AWNVGAGEKLF
TRBJ2-7	TRBV6-5	NA	ASSLTGGLYEQY
TRBJ1-3	TRBV5-4	NA	ASSSQENTIY
TRBJ1-5	TRBV4-1	NA	ASSLNSDSNQPQH
TRBJ2-2	TRBV7-9	once	ASSSNLGQGRTGELF
TRBJ1-4	TRBV30	NA	AWSVAFQNEKLF
TRBJ1-3	TRBV9	NA	ASSRGFGNTIY
TRBJ2-1	TRBV19	NA	ASSRDRERNEQF
TRBJ1-4	TRBV18	NA	ASSPDRSNEKLF
TRBJ1-1	TRBV3-1/TRBV3-2	NA	ASSLTGGGGEAF
TRBJ2-2	TRBV5-1	NA	ASSLGLAGELF
TRBJ2-7	TRBV7-2	NA	ASSLGTRGPSYEQY
TRBJ1-6	TRBV2	NA	ASQGNSPLH
TRBJ1-4	TRBV13	NA	ASSLDRRNEKLF
TRBJ1-1	TRBV5-1	NA	ASSLGPNTEAF
TRBJ1-6	TRBV12-3/TRBV12-4	NA	ASSLGGESPLH
TRBJ1-2	TRBV7-9	few	ASSEPAGAGDYT
TRBJ2-5	TRBV2	NA	AIGETQY
TRBJ2-3	TRBV10-2	NA	ASSESKLWTDTQY
TRBJ2-1	TRBV2	NA	AKRAGAQGEQF
TRBJ2-5	TRBV4-2	NA	ASSQEQGVSETQY
TRBJ2-1	TRBV5-1	NA	ASSLYLPGQAENEQF
TRBJ2-3	TRBV19	NA	ASSVWGGSTDTQY
TRBJ2-2	TRBV6-5	NA	ASSTPGLNTGELF
TRBJ1-6	TRBV3-1/TRBV3-2	NA	ASSQGTGANSPLH